Judged by abundance, the clone carrying this TCR beta chain is medium-sized (0.01 to 0.1%). Its antigen is undetermined. Per the germline V gene, CDR1 is SGDLS and CDR2 is YYNGEE. The CDR3 length is 15 residues. The V end lost 5 bases, the J end lost 5 bases, and 16 bases lay between the germline ends. The data originate from a study of T cells in localized non-small cell lung cancer. The study, taken as a whole, reports: Prolonged overall survival went with higher T cell density in the blood. Clonality peaked in uninvolved adjacent lung rather than tumor. Within adjacent lung there appeared a median 57 of the top 100 tumor clones.

Some clones are missing from TCRdb's copy, which holds only in-frame ones; the method was immunoSEQ multiplex PCR. The profile shows thousands of clones, approximately 34% of them singletons. The sequence was obtained from a male donor at least 60 years old with stage I squamous cell lung carcinoma. The sequenced sample was lung tumor tissue, obtained before any cancer treatment. The V gene is TRBV9, the J gene TRBJ1-4, with D tentatively TRBD1 (5 bases). The CDR3 here is CASSVFQGINEKLFF. The DNA for the CDR3 is TGTGCCAGCAGTGTATTTCAGGGAATAAATGAAAAACTGTTTTTT.